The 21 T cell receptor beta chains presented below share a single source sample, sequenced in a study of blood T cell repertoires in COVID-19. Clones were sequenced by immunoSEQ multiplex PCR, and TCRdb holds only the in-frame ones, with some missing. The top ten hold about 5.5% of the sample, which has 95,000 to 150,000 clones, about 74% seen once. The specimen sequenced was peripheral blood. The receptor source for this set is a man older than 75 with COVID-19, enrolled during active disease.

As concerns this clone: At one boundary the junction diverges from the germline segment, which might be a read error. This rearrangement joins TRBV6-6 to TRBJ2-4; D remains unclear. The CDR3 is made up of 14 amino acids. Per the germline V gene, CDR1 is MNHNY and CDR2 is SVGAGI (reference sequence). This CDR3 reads CASSDSRLKNIQYF. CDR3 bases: TGTGCCAGCAGTGACTCAAGACTGAAAAACATTCAGTACTTC.

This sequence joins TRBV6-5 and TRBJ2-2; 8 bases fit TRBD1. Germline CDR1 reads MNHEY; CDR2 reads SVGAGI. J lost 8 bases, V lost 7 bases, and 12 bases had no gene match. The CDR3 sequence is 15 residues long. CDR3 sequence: CASTDQGAGIGELFF. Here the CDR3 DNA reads TGTGCCAGCACCGACCAGGGGGCGGGTATAGGGGAGCTGTTTTTT.

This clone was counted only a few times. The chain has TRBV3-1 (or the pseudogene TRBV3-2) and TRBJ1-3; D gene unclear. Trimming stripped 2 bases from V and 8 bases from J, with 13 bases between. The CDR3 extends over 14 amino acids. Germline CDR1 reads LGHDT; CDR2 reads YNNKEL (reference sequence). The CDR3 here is CASSQLTVEDTIYF. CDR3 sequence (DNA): TGTGCCAGCAGCCAACTCACGGTTGAGGACACCATATATTTT.

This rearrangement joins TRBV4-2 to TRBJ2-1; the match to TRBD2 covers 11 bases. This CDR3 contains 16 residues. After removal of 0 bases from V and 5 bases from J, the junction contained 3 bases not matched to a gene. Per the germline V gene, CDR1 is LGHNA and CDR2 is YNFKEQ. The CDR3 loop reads CASSQDGTSGNNEQFF. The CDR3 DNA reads TGTGCCAGCAGCCAAGATGGGACTAGCGGTAACAATGAGCAGTTCTTC.

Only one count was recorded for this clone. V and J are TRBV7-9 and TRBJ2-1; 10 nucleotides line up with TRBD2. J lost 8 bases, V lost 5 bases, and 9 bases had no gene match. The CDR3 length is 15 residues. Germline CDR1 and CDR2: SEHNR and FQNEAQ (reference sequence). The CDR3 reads CASSESGGGFDEQFF. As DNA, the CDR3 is TGTGCCAGCAGCGAGAGCGGGGGGGGTTTCGATGAGCAGTTCTTC.

Written as DNA, the CDR3 is TGCGCCAGCAGCTTGTGGACAGGGCCGAACGAGCAGTACTTC. Residues: CASSLWTGPNEQYF. The chain is built from TRBV5-1 and TRBJ2-7; 8 bases fit TRBD1. CDR3 size: 14 residues. V was pared by 1 base and J by 5 bases, with 5 bases of the junction left unmatched. Germline values: CDR1 SGHRS, CDR2 YFSETQ.

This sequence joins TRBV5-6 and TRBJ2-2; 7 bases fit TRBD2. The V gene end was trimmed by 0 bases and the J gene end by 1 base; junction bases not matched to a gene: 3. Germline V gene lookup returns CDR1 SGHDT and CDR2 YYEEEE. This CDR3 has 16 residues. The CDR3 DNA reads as TGTGCCAGCAGCTTGGCGGCTAGCGGGAACACCGGGGAGCTGTTTTTT. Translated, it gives CASSLAASGNTGELFF.

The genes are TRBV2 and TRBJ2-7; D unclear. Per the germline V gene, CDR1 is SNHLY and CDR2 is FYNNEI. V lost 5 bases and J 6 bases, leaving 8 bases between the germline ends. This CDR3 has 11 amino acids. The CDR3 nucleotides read TGTGCCAGCAGTAACAAGTTCGAGCAGTACTTC. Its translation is CASSNKFEQYF.

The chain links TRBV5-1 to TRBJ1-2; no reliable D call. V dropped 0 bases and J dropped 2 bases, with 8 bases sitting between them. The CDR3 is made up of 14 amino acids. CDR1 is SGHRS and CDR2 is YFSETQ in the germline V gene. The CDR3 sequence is CASSLESVNYGYTF. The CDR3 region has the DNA TGCGCCAGCAGCTTGGAATCAGTCAACTATGGCTACACCTTC.

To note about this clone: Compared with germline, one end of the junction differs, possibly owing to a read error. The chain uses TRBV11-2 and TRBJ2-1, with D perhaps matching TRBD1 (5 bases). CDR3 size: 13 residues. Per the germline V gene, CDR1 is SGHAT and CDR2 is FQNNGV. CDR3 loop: CASSLDSYNEQFF. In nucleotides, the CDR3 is TGTGCCAGCAGCCTAGACAGCTACAATGAGCAGTTCTTC.

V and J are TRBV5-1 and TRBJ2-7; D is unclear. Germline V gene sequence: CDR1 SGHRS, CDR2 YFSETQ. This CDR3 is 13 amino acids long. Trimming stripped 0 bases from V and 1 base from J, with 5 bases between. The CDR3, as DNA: TGCGCCAGCAGCTTGGTAGCATCCTACGAGCAGTACTTC. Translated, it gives CASSLVASYEQYF.

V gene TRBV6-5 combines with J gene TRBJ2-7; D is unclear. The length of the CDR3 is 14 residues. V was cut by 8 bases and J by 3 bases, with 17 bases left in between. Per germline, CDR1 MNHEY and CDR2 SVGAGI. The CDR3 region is CASRPTQTYYEQYF. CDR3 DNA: TGTGCCAGCCGCCCGACGCAGACTTACTACGAGCAGTACTTC.

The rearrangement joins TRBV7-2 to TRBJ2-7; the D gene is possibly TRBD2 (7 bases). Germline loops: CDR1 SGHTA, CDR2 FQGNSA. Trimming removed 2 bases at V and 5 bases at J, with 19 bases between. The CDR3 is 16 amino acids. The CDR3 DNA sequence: TGTGCCAGCAGCTTAATGGGGGGGGCCACGAACAACGAGCAGTACTTC. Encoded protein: CASSLMGGATNNEQYF.

Here the CDR3 DNA reads TGTGCCACCAGCAGAGATCGCAGACAGGGAATAAGATCCACTGAAGCTTTCTTT. This translates into CATSRDRRQGIRSTEAFF. The rearrangement joins TRBV15 to TRBJ1-1, with TRBD1 matching 7 bases. J was trimmed by 4 bases and V by 0 bases; bases with no gene match: 14. The germline V gene has CDR1 LNHNV and CDR2 YYDKDF (reference sequence). The CDR3 extends over 18 amino acids.

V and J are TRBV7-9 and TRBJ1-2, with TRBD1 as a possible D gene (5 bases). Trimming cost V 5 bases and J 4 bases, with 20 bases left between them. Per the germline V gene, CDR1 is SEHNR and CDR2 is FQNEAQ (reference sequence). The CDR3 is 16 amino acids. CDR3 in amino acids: CASSKVAGMDFYGYTF. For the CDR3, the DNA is TGTGCCAGCAGCAAAGTCGCAGGGATGGATTTCTATGGCTACACCTTC. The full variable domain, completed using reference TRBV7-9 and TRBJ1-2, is DTGVSQNPRHKITKRGQNVTFRCDPISEHNRLYWYRQTLGQGPEFLTYFQNEAQLEKSRLLSDRFSAERPKGSFSTLEIQRTEQGDSAMYLCASSKVAGMDFYGYTFGSGTRLTVV.

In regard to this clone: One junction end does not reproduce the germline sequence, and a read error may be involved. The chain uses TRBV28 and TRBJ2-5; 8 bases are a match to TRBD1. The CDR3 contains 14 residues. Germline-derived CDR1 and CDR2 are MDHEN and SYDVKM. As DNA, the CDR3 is TGTGCAAGCAGTTCCGACAGGGGACAAGAGACCCAGTACTTC. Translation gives CASSSDRGQETQYF. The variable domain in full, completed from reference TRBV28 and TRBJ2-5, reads DVKVTQSSRYLVKRTGEKVFLECVQDMDHENMFWYRQDPGLGLRLIYFSYDVKMKEKGDIPEGYSVSREKKERFSLILESASTNQTSMYLCASSSDRGQETQYFGPGTRLLVL.

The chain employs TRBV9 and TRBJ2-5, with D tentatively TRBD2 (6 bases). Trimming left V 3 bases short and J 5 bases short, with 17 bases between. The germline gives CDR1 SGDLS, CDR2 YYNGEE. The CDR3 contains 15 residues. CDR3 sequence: CASSGPGRGSETQYF. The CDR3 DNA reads TGTGCCAGCAGCGGGCCCGGACGGGGGTCGGAGACCCAGTACTTC.

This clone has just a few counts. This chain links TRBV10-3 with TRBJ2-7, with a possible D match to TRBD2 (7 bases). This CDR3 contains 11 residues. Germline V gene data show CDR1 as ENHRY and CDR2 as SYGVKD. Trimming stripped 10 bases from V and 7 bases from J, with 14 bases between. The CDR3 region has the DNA TGTGCCACCGCGGGGGCTAGGGAGCAGTACTTC. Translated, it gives CATAGAREQYF.

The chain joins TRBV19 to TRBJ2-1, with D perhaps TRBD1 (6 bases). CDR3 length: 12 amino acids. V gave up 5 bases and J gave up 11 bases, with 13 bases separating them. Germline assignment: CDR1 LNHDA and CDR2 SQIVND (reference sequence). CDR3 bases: TGTGCCAGTAGTCAACAGGGCTCTAAGCAGTTCTTC. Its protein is CASSQQGSKQFF.

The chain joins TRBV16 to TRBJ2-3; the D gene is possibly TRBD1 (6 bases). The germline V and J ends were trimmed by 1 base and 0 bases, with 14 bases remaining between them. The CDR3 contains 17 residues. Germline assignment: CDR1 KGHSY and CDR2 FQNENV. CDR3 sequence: CASSQFRTGTSTDTQYF. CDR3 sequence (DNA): TGTGCCAGCAGCCAATTCCGTACAGGGACCAGCACAGATACGCAGTATTTT.

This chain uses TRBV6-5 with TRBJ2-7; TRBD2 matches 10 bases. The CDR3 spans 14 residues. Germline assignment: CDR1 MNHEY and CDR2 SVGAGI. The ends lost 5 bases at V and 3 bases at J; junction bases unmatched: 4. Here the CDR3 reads CASSRTSGHYEQYF. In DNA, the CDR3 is TGTGCCAGCAGTAGGACTAGCGGCCACTACGAGCAGTACTTC.